The 27 T cell receptor beta chains below come from one sample, sequenced in a study of shared clonotypes between healthy human individuals. Sequencing used immunoSEQ multiplex PCR; TCRdb keeps in-frame clones, though not all of them. This sample has roughly 2 million clones, with approximately 96% found just once. Sequencing used naive CD4+ T cells sorted from blood. Subset indicated: CD45RA+ positively selected. Every receptor here comes from a man younger than 35 in good health.

The sample holds one count of this clone. The chain links TRBV30 to TRBJ1-2; D might be TRBD1 (5 bases). Germline V gene lookup returns CDR1 GTSNPN and CDR2 SVGIG (reference sequence). Trimming took 2 bases from V and 4 from J, leaving 11 bases between them. The length of the CDR3 is 13 residues. The CDR3 reads CAWSPGPIYGYTF. Written as DNA, the CDR3 is TGTGCCTGGAGTCCGGGACCGATCTATGGCTACACCTTC.

The chain combines TRBV6-5 with TRBJ2-1, with D perhaps TRBD2 (6 bases). Germline V gene data show CDR1 as MNHEY and CDR2 as SVGAGI. CDR3 length: 14 residues. Between the trimmed V and J ends, which lost 8 bases and 8 bases, there was a span of 19 bases. CDR3 bases: TGTGCCAGCCGTCCCGGGACTTTCTTCGATGAGCAGTTCTTC. This sequence encodes CASRPGTFFDEQFF.

This CDR3 is CASSAGVYYEQYF. For the CDR3, the DNA is TGTGCCAGCAGCGCGGGGGTGTACTACGAGCAGTACTTC. V gene TRBV9 combines with J gene TRBJ2-7; D might be TRBD2 (6 bases). Trimming shortened V by 3 bases and J by 3 bases, and 10 bases separated the two germline ends. The CDR3 length is 13 residues. CDR1 SGDLS and CDR2 YYNGEE come from the germline V gene. The whole variable domain, filled in from reference TRBV9 and TRBJ2-7, reads DSGVTQTPKHLITATGQRVTLRCSPRSGDLSVYWYQQSLDQGLQFLIQYYNGEERAKGNILERFSAQQFPDLHSELNLSSLELGDSALYFCASSAGVYYEQYFGPGTRLTVT.

This sequence joins TRBV6-5 and TRBJ1-1, with 9 bases matching TRBD1. The CDR3 runs 15 residues. The J segment lost 5 bases and the V segment lost 5 bases, leaving 9 bases of the junction unmatched. Germline V gene lookup returns CDR1 MNHEY and CDR2 SVGAGI. CDR3 coding DNA: TGTGCCAGCAGTGCTAACAGGGGGCTTTGGACTGAAGCTTTCTTT. Its translation is CASSANRGLWTEAFF.

Of note for this clone: The same CDR3 arises from other DNA sequences in this sample as well. The gene calls are TRBV5-1 and TRBJ1-4; a weak D match, TRBD1 (5 bases). Trimming stripped 0 bases from V and 4 bases from J, with 10 bases between. Germline lookup yields CDR1 SGHRS and CDR2 YFSETQ. CDR3 length equals 15 residues. The DNA for the CDR3 is TGCGCCAGCAGCTTGGCCCGAGGGGATAATGAAAAACTGTTTTTT. It encodes CASSLARGDNEKLFF.

In this sample, this clone turned up once. V usage is TRBV7-2 and J usage is TRBJ1-1, with 8 nucleotides matching TRBD1. The CDR3 totals 14 residues. Germline values: CDR1 SGHTA, CDR2 FQGNSA. The J segment lost 7 bases and the V segment lost 0 bases, leaving 4 bases of the junction unmatched. The CDR3 nucleotides read TGTGCCAGCAGCTTAGCGAATACAGGGGGTGAAGCTTTCTTT. Its translation is CASSLANTGGEAFF.

With regard to this clone: The junction and the germline gene differ at one end; a read error may be behind it. The rearrangement links TRBV27 to TRBJ1-1; D unclear. Germline assignment: CDR1 MNHEY and CDR2 SMNVEV (reference sequence). This CDR3 comprises 14 residues. The CDR3 DNA is TGTGCCAGAAGTTTTGTCGTCATGAACACTGAAGCTTTCTTT. Translating gives CARSFVVMNTEAFF.

This chain uses TRBV4-3 with TRBJ1-4; perhaps TRBD1 as D (5 bases). Trimming removed 0 bases from V and 3 bases from J, with 8 bases in between. The CDR3 runs 15 residues. The germline V gene encodes CDR1 LGHNA and CDR2 YSLEER. The CDR3 region is CASSQDRGPNEKLFF. The CDR3 bases are TGCGCCAGCAGCCAAGATCGGGGACCTAATGAAAAACTGTTTTTT.

In regard to this clone: The sample carries other DNA sequences with the same CDR3. This chain links TRBV6-5 with TRBJ1-1, with D maybe TRBD1 (6 bases). Trimming took 2 bases from V and 0 from J, leaving 13 bases between them. Germline V gene sequence: CDR1 MNHEY, CDR2 SVGAGI. The CDR3 totals 16 residues. CDR3 nucleotide sequence: TGTGCCAGCAGTTACGGAAGGGGGATTATGAACACTGAAGCTTTCTTT. It encodes CASSYGRGIMNTEAFF.

The chain couples TRBV7-2 to TRBJ1-2, with D perhaps matching TRBD1 (5 bases). Germline CDR1 reads SGHTA; CDR2 reads FQGNSA. Between the trimmed V and J ends, which lost 5 bases and 9 bases, there was a span of 16 bases. CDR3 length: 13 residues. The CDR3 sequence: CASSPGPGGRYTF. CDR3 nucleotides: TGTGCCAGCAGCCCGGGACCGGGTGGTCGCTACACCTTC.

To note about this clone: Different DNA sequences within this sample yield the same CDR3. V and J are TRBV7-9 and TRBJ1-2; 9 nucleotides match TRBD1. Looked up from germline, CDR1 is SEHNR and CDR2 is FQNEAQ (reference sequence). V was pared by 1 base and J by 3 bases, with 3 bases of the junction left unmatched. The CDR3 covers 15 residues. CDR3 protein: CASSLDRGRDYGYTF. The CDR3 DNA reads TGTGCCAGCAGCTTAGACAGGGGGCGCGACTATGGCTACACCTTC.

CDR3 DNA sequence: TGTGCCAGTACCGGACAGGTGAACACCGGGGAGCTGTTTTTT. Its protein product is CASTGQVNTGELFF. The V gene is TRBV19, the J gene TRBJ2-2, with 7 nucleotides matching TRBD1. Trimming at V came to 7 bases and at J to 1 base, leaving 3 bases not matched to a gene. Germline V gene lookup returns CDR1 LNHDA and CDR2 SQIVND (reference sequence). The CDR3 runs to 14 residues.

The V call is TRBV5-4, the J call TRBJ1-1, with 9 positions matching TRBD1. The CDR3 sequence is 12 residues long. Germline assignment: CDR1 SGHNT and CDR2 YYREEE (reference sequence). V lost 4 bases, J lost 8 bases, and 3 bases stayed unmatched. The CDR3 nucleotides read TGTGCCAGCAGCAGGGACAGGGCCGAAGCTTTCTTT. Translated, it gives CASSRDRAEAFF.

This sequence joins TRBV11-2 and TRBJ2-2; TRBD1 agrees at 9 bases. The CDR3 sequence is 17 residues long. V was pared by 3 bases and J by 1 base, with 6 bases of the junction left unmatched. The germline CDR1 and CDR2 sequences are SGHAT and FQNNGV. CDR3 in amino acids: CASSFQPGQGNTGELFF. CDR3 DNA: TGTGCCAGCAGCTTTCAACCGGGACAGGGGAACACCGGGGAGCTGTTTTTT.

The chain carries TRBV4-1 and TRBJ1-1; D gene uncertain. This CDR3 spans 13 amino acids. CDR1 and CDR2 from the germline V gene are MGHRA and YSYEKL. The CDR3, as DNA: TGCGCACGGGCAGGAAACCTGAACACTGAAGCTTTCTTT. This gives the protein CARAGNLNTEAFF.

This rearrangement joins TRBV9 to TRBJ2-5; D is perhaps TRBD1 (6 bases). The CDR3 runs 14 residues. The germline V and J ends were trimmed by 0 bases and 4 bases, with 10 bases remaining between them. The germline CDR1 and CDR2 sequences are SGDLS and YYNGEE. CDR3 residues: CASSVGQGRETQYF. CDR3 DNA sequence: TGTGCCAGCAGCGTAGGCCAGGGGCGAGAGACCCAGTACTTC.

Regarding this clone: This CDR3 is also generated by other DNA sequences in the sample. This sequence joins TRBV18 and TRBJ2-3; D not certain. This CDR3 comprises 13 residues. V dropped 3 bases and J dropped 3 bases, with 7 bases sitting between them. Germline-derived CDR1 and CDR2 are KGHSH and LQKENI. DNA for the CDR3: TGTGCCAGCTCACCTTCACAGACAGATACGCAGTATTTT. Protein: CASSPSQTDTQYF.

The chain combines TRBV19 with TRBJ1-5; 9 positions match TRBD1. In germline, CDR1 is LNHDA, CDR2 SQIVND (reference sequence). V trimming: 3 bases; J trimming: 7 bases; junction bases outside the gene matches: 16. The CDR3 has 18 residues. The DNA for the CDR3 is TGTGCCAGTAGTATTCGAGCCGGGACAGGGATGGGTGGGCAGCCCCAGCATTTT. It encodes CASSIRAGTGMGGQPQHF. The full variable domain, with the rest looked up from reference TRBV19 and TRBJ1-5, is DGGITQSPKYLFRKEGQNVTLSCEQNLNHDAMYWYRQDPGQGLRLIYYSQIVNDFQKGDIAEGYSVSREKKESFPLTVTSAQKNPTAFYLCASSIRAGTGMGGQPQHFGDGTRLSIL.

This sequence joins TRBV5-1 and TRBJ1-4; unclear D gene. Trimming cost V 0 bases and J 7 bases, with 10 bases left between them. Germline V gene sequence: CDR1 SGHRS, CDR2 YFSETQ. The CDR3 has 14 amino acids. The DNA of the CDR3 is TGCGCCAGCAGCTTGGATCCGGGCCTTGAAAAACTGTTTTTT. Translating it yields CASSLDPGLEKLFF.

To note about this clone: Different DNA sequences within this sample yield the same CDR3. V usage is TRBV2 and J usage is TRBJ2-3; TRBD2 aligns across 10 bases. This CDR3 comprises 15 residues. Trimming took 4 bases from V and 1 from J; bases not matched to a gene: 2. The germline CDR1 and CDR2 sequences are SNHLY and FYNNEI. Here the CDR3 DNA reads TGTGCCAGCAGTGTCCTAGCGGGGGGCACAGATACGCAGTATTTT. Protein product: CASSVLAGGTDTQYF.

In regard to this clone: Other DNA sequences in this sample translate to the same CDR3. The chain uses TRBV9 and TRBJ1-5; weak D call: TRBD1 (6 bases). Trimming pared 0 bases from V and 1 base from J, leaving 8 bases between. The CDR3 length is 15 residues. The germline V gene has CDR1 SGDLS and CDR2 YYNGEE. CDR3 DNA: TGTGCCAGCAGCGTAGGGGGGACAAGCAATCAGCCCCAGCATTTT. Amino acid sequence: CASSVGGTSNQPQHF. Complete variable domain (other parts from reference TRBV9 and TRBJ1-5): DSGVTQTPKHLITATGQRVTLRCSPRSGDLSVYWYQQSLDQGLQFLIQYYNGEERAKGNILERFSAQQFPDLHSELNLSSLELGDSALYFCASSVGGTSNQPQHFGDGTRLSIL.

The V call is TRBV10-3, the J call TRBJ2-7, with 9 nucleotides matching TRBD1. This CDR3 contains 15 residues. V was pared by 6 bases and J by 4 bases, with 10 bases of the junction left unmatched. Germline V lookup: CDR1 ENHRY, CDR2 SYGVKD. As DNA, the CDR3 is TGTGCCATCAGGATCTGGACAGGGGCCTCATACGAGCAGTACTTC. It yields the protein CAIRIWTGASYEQYF.

The rearrangement links TRBV6-4 to TRBJ1-1, with unresolved D. The germline CDR1 and CDR2 sequences are MRHNA and SNTAGT. The CDR3 extends over 13 amino acids. Trimming removed 5 bases at V and 1 base at J, with 8 bases between. The chain's CDR3 is CASSKRQNTEAFF. CDR3 DNA sequence: TGTGCCAGCAGTAAACGGCAGAACACTGAAGCTTTCTTT.

This rearrangement joins TRBV19 to TRBJ1-1; TRBD1 matches at 9 bases. Germline V CDR1 and CDR2: LNHDA, SQIVND (reference sequence). CDR3 length equals 13 residues. V was clipped by 5 bases and J by 5 bases; unmatched bases: 3. CDR3 sequence (DNA): TGTGCCAGTAGTGCAGACAGGGGGACTGAAGCTTTCTTT. It yields the protein CASSADRGTEAFF.

The table lists this clone with a count of one. The rearrangement links TRBV15 to TRBJ2-5; D remains unclear. Germline values: CDR1 LNHNV, CDR2 YYDKDF (reference sequence). V was clipped by 5 bases and J by 5 bases, with 12 bases between them. CDR3 length: 13 amino acids. DNA for the CDR3: TGTGCCACCAGCCACGGCCTCGTGGAGACCCAGTACTTC. Its translation: CATSHGLVETQYF.

About this clone: This specimen includes other DNA sequences encoding the same CDR3. For the CDR3, the DNA is TGTGCCAGTAGTTCAGGACAGGGGTACACTGAAGCTTTCTTT. This translates into CASSSGQGYTEAFF. The chain recombines TRBV19 with TRBJ1-1; 9 nucleotides align to TRBD1. J gave up 3 bases and V 5 bases, and 4 bases lay outside the gene matches. CDR3 length equals 14 residues. Germline V lookup: CDR1 LNHDA, CDR2 SQIVND (reference sequence). The full variable domain, its missing parts supplied by reference TRBV19 and TRBJ1-1, is DGGITQSPKYLFRKEGQNVTLSCEQNLNHDAMYWYRQDPGQGLRLIYYSQIVNDFQKGDIAEGYSVSREKKESFPLTVTSAQKNPTAFYLCASSSGQGYTEAFFGQGTRLTVV.

With respect to this clone: The same CDR3 arises from other DNA sequences in this sample as well. The V and J genes are TRBV5-1 and TRBJ2-7, with 12 bases identical to TRBD2. V dropped 1 base and J dropped 2; count of bases not matched to a gene: 1. This CDR3 has 15 residues. CDR1 and CDR2 from the germline V gene are SGHRS and YFSETQ. CDR3 nucleotide sequence: TGCGCCAGCAGCTTGAGGACTAGCGGGGCCTACGAGCAGTACTTC. This encodes CASSLRTSGAYEQYF.